This T cell receptor beta chain was captured in a study of metastatic and nonmetastatic thyroid tumors. The wider study: Thyroid patients, malignant and benign, had repertoires compared across blood and tumor or nodule tissue. Points from the study as a whole: It was reportedly found that TCR beta diversity was significantly higher in malignant thyroid tumors than in benign nodules, a difference seen in both blood and tumor samples.

None of the patients had undergone any treatment ahead of thyroid surgery. This clone was observed at least ten times. Its antigen is not identified. Authors' processing steps: Clinicopathological groups of papillary thyroid cancer showed CDR3 differences that were used to build a distant-metastasis classifier. TCRdb re-clonotyped the PCR reads via MiXCR. The V and J calls were determined by TCRdb, not by the authors. There are over 25,000 clones in the sample; 15% to 20% occur only once, and around 4.4% lies in the top ten. The CDR3 is 15 amino acids. Germline V gives CDR1 MNHNS, CDR2 SASEGT. V was clipped by 5 bases and J by 4 bases; unmatched bases: 5.

The source of this sequence is a female donor with papillary thyroid cancer or a benign thyroid nodule (not recorded which). Some clones in this sample may be carry-over from other donors' samples. The chain is built from TRBV6-1 and TRBJ2-1; 10 nucleotides line up with TRBD2. Sequencing input: blood. The CDR3 region has the DNA TGTGCCAGCAGTTCCGGGACTAGCGATTACAATGAGCAGTTCTTC. The encoded protein is CASSSGTSDYNEQFF.